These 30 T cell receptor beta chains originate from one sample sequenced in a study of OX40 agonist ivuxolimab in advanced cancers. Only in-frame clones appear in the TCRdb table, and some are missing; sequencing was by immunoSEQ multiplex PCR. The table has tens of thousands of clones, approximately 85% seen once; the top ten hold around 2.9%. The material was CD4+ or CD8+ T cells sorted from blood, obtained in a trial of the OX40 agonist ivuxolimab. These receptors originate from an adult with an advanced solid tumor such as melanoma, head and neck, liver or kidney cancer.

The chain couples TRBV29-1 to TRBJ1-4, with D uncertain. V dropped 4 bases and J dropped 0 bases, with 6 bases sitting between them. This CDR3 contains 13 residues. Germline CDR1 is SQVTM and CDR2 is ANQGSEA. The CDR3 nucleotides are TGCAGCGTTGTAAGTGCAACTAATGAAAAACTGTTTTTT. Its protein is CSVVSATNEKLFF.

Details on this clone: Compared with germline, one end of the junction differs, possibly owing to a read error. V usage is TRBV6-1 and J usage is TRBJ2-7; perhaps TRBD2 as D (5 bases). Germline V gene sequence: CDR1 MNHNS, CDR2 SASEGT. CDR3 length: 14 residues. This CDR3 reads CASSKALAAYEQYF. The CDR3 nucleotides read TGTGCCAGCAGTAAAGCCCTAGCCGCCTACGAGCAGTACTTC.

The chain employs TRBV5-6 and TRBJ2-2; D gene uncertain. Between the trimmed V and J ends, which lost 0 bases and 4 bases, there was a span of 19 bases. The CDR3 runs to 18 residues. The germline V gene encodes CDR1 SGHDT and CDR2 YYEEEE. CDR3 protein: CASSLAPQLPLSTGELFF. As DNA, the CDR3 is TGTGCCAGCAGCTTGGCCCCGCAGCTACCTCTTAGCACCGGGGAGCTGTTTTTT.

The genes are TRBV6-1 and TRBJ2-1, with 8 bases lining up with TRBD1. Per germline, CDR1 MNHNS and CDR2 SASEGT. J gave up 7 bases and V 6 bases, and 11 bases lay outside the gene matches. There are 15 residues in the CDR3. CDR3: CASRDTGQVGNEQFF. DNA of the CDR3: TGTGCCAGCAGAGATACGGGACAGGTTGGGAATGAGCAGTTCTTC.

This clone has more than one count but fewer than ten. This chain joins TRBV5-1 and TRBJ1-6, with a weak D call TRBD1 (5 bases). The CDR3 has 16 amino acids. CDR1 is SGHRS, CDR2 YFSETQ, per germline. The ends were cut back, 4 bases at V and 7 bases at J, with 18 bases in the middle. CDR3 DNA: TGCGCCAGCAGCATAAACCCAGGGACTCCAAATTCACCCCTCCACTTT. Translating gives CASSINPGTPNSPLHF.

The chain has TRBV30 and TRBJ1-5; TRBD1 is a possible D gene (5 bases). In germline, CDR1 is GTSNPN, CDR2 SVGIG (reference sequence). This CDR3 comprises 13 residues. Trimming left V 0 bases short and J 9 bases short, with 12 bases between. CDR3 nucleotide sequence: TGTGCCTGGAGTGTAGGGGAAATCACGCCCCAGCATTTT. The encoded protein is CAWSVGEITPQHF.

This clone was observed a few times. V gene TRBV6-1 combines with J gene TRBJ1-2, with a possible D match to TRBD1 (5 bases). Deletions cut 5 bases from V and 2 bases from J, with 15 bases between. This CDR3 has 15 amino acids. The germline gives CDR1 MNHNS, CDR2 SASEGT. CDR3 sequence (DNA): TGTGCCAGCAGTAATCGGGGGGGAGGGAACTATGGCTACACCTTC. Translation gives CASSNRGGGNYGYTF.

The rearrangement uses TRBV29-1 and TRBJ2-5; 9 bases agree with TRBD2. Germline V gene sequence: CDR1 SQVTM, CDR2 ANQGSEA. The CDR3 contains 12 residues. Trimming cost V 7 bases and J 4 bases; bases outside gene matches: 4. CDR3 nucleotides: TGCAGCGGGGGACTAGCAGCAGAGACCCAGTACTTC. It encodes CSGGLAAETQYF. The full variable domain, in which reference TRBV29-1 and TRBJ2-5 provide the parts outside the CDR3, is SAVISQKPSRDICQRGTSLTIQCQVDSQVTMMFWYRQQPGQSLTLIATANQGSEATYESGFVIDKFPISRPNLTFSTLTVSNMSPEDSSIYLCSGGLAAETQYFGPGTRLLVL.

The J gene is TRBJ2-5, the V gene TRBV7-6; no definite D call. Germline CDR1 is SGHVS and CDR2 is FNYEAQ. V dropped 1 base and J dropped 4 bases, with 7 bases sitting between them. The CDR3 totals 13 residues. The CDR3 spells CASSLGVGETQYF. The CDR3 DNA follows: TGTGCCAGCAGCTTAGGGGTGGGAGAGACCCAGTACTTC.

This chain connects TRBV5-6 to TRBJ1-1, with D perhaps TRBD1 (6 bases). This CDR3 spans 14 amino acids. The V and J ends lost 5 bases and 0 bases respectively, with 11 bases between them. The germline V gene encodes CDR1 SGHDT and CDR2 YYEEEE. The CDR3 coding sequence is TGTGCCAGCAGGGATCAGGGGCTGAACACTGAAGCTTTCTTT. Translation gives CASRDQGLNTEAFF.

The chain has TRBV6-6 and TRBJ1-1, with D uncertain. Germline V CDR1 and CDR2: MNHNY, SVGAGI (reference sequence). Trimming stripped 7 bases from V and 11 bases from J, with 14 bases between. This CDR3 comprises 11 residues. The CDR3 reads CASTHRDEAFF. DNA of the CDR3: TGTGCCAGCACCCATCGGGATGAGGCTTTCTTT.

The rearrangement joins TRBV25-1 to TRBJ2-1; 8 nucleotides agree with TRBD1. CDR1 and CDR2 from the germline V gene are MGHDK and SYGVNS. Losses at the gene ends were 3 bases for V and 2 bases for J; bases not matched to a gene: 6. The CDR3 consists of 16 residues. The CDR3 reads CASSEGRGLAYNEQFF. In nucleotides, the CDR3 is TGTGCCAGCAGTGAGGGCAGGGGGCTTGCCTACAATGAGCAGTTCTTC.

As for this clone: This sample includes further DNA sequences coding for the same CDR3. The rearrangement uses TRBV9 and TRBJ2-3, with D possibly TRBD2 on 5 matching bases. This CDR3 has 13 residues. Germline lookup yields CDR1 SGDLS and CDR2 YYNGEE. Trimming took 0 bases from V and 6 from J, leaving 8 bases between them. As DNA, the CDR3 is TGTGCCAGCAGCGTAGGGGGAGAGGATACGCAGTATTTT. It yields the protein CASSVGGEDTQYF.

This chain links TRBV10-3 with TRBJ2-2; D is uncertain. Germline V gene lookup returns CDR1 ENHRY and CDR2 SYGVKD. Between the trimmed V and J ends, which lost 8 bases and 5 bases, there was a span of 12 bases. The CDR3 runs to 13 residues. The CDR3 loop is CAILSVYTGELFF. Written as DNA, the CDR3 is TGTGCCATCCTTTCCGTTTATACCGGGGAGCTGTTTTTT.

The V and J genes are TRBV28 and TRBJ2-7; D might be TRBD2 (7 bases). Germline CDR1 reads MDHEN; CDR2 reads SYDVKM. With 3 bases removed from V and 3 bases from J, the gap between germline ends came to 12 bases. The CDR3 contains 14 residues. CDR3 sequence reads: CASSFPGGLYEQYF. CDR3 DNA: TGTGCCAGCAGTTTCCCCGGGGGGCTCTACGAGCAGTACTTC.

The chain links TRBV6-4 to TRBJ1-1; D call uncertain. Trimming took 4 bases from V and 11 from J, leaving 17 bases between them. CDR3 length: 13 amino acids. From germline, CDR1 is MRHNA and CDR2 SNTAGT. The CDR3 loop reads CASSGFNLSGAFF. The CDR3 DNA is TGTGCCAGCAGTGGCTTCAACCTCTCGGGGGCTTTCTTT.

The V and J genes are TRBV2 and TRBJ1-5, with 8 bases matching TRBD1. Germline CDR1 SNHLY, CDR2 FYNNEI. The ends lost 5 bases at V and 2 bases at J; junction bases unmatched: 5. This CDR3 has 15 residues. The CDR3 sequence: CASSPDRAGNQPQHF. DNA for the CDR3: TGTGCCAGCAGTCCGGACAGGGCCGGCAATCAGCCCCAGCATTTT.

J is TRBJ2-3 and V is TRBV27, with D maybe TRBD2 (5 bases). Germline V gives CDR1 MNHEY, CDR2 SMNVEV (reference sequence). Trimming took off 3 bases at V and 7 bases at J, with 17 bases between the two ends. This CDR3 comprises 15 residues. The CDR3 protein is CASSFFFGVLNTQYF. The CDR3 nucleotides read TGTGCCAGCAGTTTTTTCTTCGGGGTGTTGAATACGCAGTATTTT.

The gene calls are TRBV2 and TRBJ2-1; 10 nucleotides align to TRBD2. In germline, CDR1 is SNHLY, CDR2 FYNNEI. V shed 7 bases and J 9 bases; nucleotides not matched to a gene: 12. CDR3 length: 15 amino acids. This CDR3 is CASTGASGRGGEQFF. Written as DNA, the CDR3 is TGTGCCAGCACGGGAGCTAGCGGGAGAGGGGGTGAGCAGTTCTTC.

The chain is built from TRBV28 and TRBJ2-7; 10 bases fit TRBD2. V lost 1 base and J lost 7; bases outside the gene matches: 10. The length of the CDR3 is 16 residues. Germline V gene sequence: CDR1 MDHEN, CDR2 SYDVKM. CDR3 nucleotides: TGTGCCAGCAGTTTATTCGATCTAGCGGGAGTAGGGGAGCAGTACTTC. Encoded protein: CASSLFDLAGVGEQYF.

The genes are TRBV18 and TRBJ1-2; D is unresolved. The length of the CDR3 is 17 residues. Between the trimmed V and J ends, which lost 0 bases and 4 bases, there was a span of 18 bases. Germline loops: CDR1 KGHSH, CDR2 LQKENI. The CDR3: CASSPPHWVPGSYGYTF. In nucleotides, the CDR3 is TGTGCCAGCTCACCACCGCATTGGGTCCCTGGTAGCTATGGCTACACCTTC.

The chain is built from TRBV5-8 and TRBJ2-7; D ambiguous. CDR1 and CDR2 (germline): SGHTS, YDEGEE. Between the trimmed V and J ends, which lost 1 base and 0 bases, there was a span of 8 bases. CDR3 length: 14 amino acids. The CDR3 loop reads CASSLTRSSYEQYF. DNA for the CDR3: TGTGCCAGCAGCTTGACACGAAGCTCCTACGAGCAGTACTTC.

CDR3 nucleotide sequence: TGTGCCAGCAGTGGTGGGAAAAGCAGCTCCTACAATGAGCAGTTCTTC. Its translation is CASSGGKSSSYNEQFF. This rearrangement joins TRBV6-1 to TRBJ2-1; D is ambiguous. Trimming removed 4 bases from V and 0 bases from J, with 13 bases in between. This CDR3 region has 16 residues. Germline V gene sequence: CDR1 MNHNS, CDR2 SASEGT.

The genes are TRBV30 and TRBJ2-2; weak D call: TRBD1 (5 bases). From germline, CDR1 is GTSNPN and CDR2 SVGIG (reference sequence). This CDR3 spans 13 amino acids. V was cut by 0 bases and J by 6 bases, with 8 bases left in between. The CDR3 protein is CAWSVQEAGELFF. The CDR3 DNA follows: TGTGCCTGGAGTGTACAGGAAGCCGGGGAGCTGTTTTTT.

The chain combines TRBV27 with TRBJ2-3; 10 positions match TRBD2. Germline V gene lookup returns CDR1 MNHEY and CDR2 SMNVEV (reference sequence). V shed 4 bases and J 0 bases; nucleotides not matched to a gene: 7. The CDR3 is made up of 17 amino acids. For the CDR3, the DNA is TGTGCCAGCAGTTGGCAGCGGGGGGGCGTAAGCACAGATACGCAGTATTTT. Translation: CASSWQRGGVSTDTQYF.

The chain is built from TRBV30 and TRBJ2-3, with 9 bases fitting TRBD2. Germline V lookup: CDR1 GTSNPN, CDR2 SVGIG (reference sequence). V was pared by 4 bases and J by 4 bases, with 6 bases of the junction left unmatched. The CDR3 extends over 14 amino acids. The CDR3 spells CAWMRGGPADTQYF. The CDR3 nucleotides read TGTGCCTGGATGCGGGGGGGTCCCGCAGATACGCAGTATTTT.

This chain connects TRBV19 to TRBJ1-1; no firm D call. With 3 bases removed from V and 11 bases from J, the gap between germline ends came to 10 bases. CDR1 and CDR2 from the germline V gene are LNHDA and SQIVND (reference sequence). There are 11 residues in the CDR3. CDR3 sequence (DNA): TGTGCCAGTAGTATTAAAACAAAGGCTTTCTTT. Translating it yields CASSIKTKAFF.

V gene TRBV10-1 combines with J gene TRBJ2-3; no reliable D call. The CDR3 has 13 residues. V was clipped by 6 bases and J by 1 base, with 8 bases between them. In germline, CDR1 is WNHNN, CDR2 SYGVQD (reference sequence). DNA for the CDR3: TGCGCCAGCAGCTCCCGGGGCACAGATACGCAGTATTTT. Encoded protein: CASSSRGTDTQYF.

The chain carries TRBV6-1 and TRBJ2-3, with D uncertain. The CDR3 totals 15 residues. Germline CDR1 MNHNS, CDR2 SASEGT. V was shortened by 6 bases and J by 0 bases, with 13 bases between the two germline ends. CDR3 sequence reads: CASRGSPASTDTQYF. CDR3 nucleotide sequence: TGTGCCAGCAGGGGGTCTCCGGCAAGCACAGATACGCAGTATTTT.

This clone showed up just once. This CDR3 is CASSLHRGSSNQPQHF. CDR3 DNA: TGTGCCAGCAGTCTTCACAGGGGGTCTAGCAATCAGCCCCAGCATTTT. This chain connects TRBV2 to TRBJ1-5; 8 bases align to TRBD1. J lost 0 bases, V lost 5 bases, and 6 bases had no gene match. CDR3 size: 16 residues. The germline V gene has CDR1 SNHLY and CDR2 FYNNEI. Variable domain in full (rest from reference TRBV2 and TRBJ1-5): EPEVTQTPSHQVTQMGQEVILRCVPISNHLYFYWYRQILGQKVEFLVSFYNNEISEKSEIFDDQFSVERPDGSNFTLKIRSTKLEDSAMYFCASSLHRGSSNQPQHFGDGTRLSIL.